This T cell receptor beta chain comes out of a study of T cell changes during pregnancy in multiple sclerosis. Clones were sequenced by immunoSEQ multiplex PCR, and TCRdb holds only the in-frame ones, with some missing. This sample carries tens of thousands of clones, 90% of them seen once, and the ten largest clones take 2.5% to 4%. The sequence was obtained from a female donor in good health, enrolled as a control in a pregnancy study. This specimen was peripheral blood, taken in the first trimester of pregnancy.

The CDR3 protein is CASSQALAGAQETQYF. The CDR3 DNA sequence: TGTGCCAGCAGCCAAGCGCTAGCGGGGGCCCAAGAGACCCAGTACTTC. The chain combines TRBV4-2 with TRBJ2-5; 10 bases map to TRBD2. In germline, CDR1 is LGHNA, CDR2 YNFKEQ. With 1 base clipped from V and 1 base from J, the junction kept 3 bases outside the gene matches. The CDR3 runs 16 residues.